This T cell receptor beta chain derives from a study of cytomegalovirus exposure and HLA in healthy donors. Unrecorded immune exposure was likely among donors, who were nominally healthy when sampled. Notes on this clone: Its antigen is currently unknown.

The germline V and J ends were trimmed by 3 bases and 6 bases, with 14 bases remaining between them. Germline CDR1 reads LNHDA; CDR2 reads SQIVND (reference sequence). This CDR3 is 14 amino acids long. Study observations and caveats: Presence/absence analyses treated sequencing depth as roughly uniform across donors.

Amplification used 60 Vbeta primers and 13 Jbeta primers. Produced via immunoSEQ multiplex PCR; TCRdb's table is partial and in-frame only. In the table there are 140,000 or so clones, 80% to 85% of which are singletons. The chain combines TRBV19 with TRBJ1-1, with D unresolved. The sequenced sample was PBMCs. The receptor's source is a male donor in good health and CMV-seronegative. CDR3 coding DNA: TGTGCCAGTAGTATGAGTAGGCGGGTTCCTGAAGCTTTCTTT. Its protein product is CASSMSRRVPEAFF.